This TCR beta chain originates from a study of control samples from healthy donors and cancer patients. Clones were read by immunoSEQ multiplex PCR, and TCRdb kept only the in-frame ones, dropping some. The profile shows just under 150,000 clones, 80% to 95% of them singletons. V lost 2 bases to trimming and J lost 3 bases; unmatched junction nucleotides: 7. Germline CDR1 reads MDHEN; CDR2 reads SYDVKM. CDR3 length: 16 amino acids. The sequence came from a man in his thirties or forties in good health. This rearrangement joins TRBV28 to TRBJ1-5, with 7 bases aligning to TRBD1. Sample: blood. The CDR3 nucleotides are TGTGCCAGCAGTTTAGTGCGGACAGGTCCCAATCAGCCCCAGCATTTT. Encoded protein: CASSLVRTGPNQPQHF.